A single count supports the clone carrying this TCR beta chain. This sample was included in a study of T cell changes during pregnancy in multiple sclerosis. The assay was immunoSEQ multiplex PCR, and TCRdb's table has in-frame clones only and misses some. Of under 55,000 clones in the sample, approximately 91% were seen once. J was trimmed by 2 bases and V by 7 bases; bases with no gene match: 6. There are 15 residues in the CDR3. The germline V gene encodes CDR1 ENHRY and CDR2 SYGVKD. This chain joins TRBV10-3 and TRBJ2-3; the match to TRBD2 covers 10 bases. The sequencing input was PBMCs (not recorded whether the cells were cultured). The clonotype originates from a female donor with multiple sclerosis, enrolled in a pregnancy study. This chain's CDR3 is CAIKVTSGDTDTQYF. CDR3 DNA sequence: TGTGCCATCAAGGTCACTAGCGGGGACACAGATACGCAGTATTTT.